This T cell receptor (beta chain) was sequenced in a study of cytomegalovirus exposure and HLA in healthy donors. PCR amplification relied on 60 Vbeta primers (plus 13 Jbeta primers). Sequencing used immunoSEQ multiplex PCR; TCRdb keeps in-frame clones, though not all of them. In the table there are about 120,000 clones, around three quarters of which are singletons. The CDR3 covers 15 residues. Trimming shortened V by 7 bases and J by 2 bases, and 18 bases separated the two germline ends. Germline V gene lookup returns CDR1 SGHRS and CDR2 YFSETQ. The source is a woman between 50 and 59 years old in good health and CMV-seronegative. Sequencing was done on a sample of PBMCs. This chain connects TRBV5-1 to TRBJ2-5, with a weak D call TRBD2 (5 bases). CDR3 in DNA: TGCGCCAGCCAAGGGTGGGAGAGGGATCAAGAGACCCAGTACTTC. This encodes CASQGWERDQETQYF. Full variable domain (rest looked up from reference TRBV5-1 and TRBJ2-5): KAGVTQTPRYLIKTRGQQVTLSCSPISGHRSVSWYQQTPGQGLQFLFEYFSETQRNKGNFPGRFSGRQFSNSRSEMNVSTLELGDSALYLCASQGWERDQETQYFGPGTRLLVL.